This record looks at one T cell receptor (beta chain) sequence and its context. Its target is unknown. The protocol was immunoSEQ multiplex PCR, while the TCRdb copy is restricted to in-frame clones and leaves out a portion. The sample has roughly 5,400 clones; around 79% are singletons. Samples were taken several times over chemoradiotherapy. The data derive from a study of chemoradiotherapy in HPV16-positive cancers. Study-wide results and caveats: During treatment, candidate HPV-specific clones and E7-related motifs expanded in tumor.

The V gene's germline CDR1 is MNHNY and CDR2 SVGAGI (reference sequence). This CDR3 spans 15 amino acids. The J segment lost 4 bases and the V segment lost 6 bases, leaving 8 bases of the junction unmatched. The sample in question was tumor tissue, obtained from a patient who underwent chemoradiotherapy. The sequence was obtained from a human donor with HPV-associated anogenital cancer. The chain links TRBV6-6 to TRBJ1-4; 7 nucleotides align to TRBD1. CDR3 amino acids: CASSTGALSNEKLFF. The CDR3 nucleotides are TGTGCCAGCAGCACAGGGGCGTTAAGTAATGAAAAACTGTTTTTT.